This T cell receptor (beta chain) was sequenced in a study of T cells after yellow fever vaccination. TCRdb fed the 5' RACE reads into MiXCR, producing one record per CDR3 protein. The data show hundreds of thousands of distinct CDR3 sequences, with 8.7% seen just once and 18% held by the top ten. The CDR3 has 17 residues. Germline loops: CDR1 SEHNR, CDR2 FQNEAQ (reference sequence). V lost 5 bases and J lost 5; bases outside the gene matches: 14. This clonotype was counted at least ten times. This chain links TRBV7-9 with TRBJ1-4, with 7 bases matching TRBD1. This TCR was recovered from a man aged 18 to 35 who received the YFV17D yellow fever vaccine. Specimen: PBMCs, collected on the day of the first yellow fever vaccination. The CDR3 spells CASSRTGRSALNEKLFF. The CDR3 DNA reads TGTGCCAGCAGCCGGACAGGAAGGTCCGCCTTAAATGAAAAACTGTTTTTT.